This TCR beta chain is drawn from a study of quantifying T cell responses using KT2 cells (dated by TCRdb to 2017 to 2019). Context from the whole study: RNA was DNase-treated and reverse transcribed with TCR alpha and beta constant-region primers, mostly using SuperScript III. Under optimum conditions, the T4 ligation step was estimated to exceed 8% efficiency. PCR2 was performed as a SYBR Green qPCR and was stopped at a predetermined fluorescence threshold so that over-amplification was avoided. The research as a whole found: Saturation was seen in the detection of KT2 sequences when very high numbers of KT2 cells were spiked in. KT2 sequences were detected down to the lowest spike-in tested, which was about one KT2 cell per 100,000 PBMC. The numbers of KT2 alpha and beta sequences increased linearly with the number of input KT2 cells across several orders of magnitude. The study did not include a side-by-side comparison of this pipeline with other TCR sequencing techniques.

To test the sensitivity and accuracy of the pipeline, known numbers of KT2, a T cell clone whose TCR had already been sequenced, were spiked into unfractionated PBMC. A range of KT2-to-PBMC ratios was produced by mixing KT2 cells with a fixed number of PBMC. A note on this clonotype: The antigen it recognizes is unknown. Qualities for individual bases were not recorded, and no much larger clone is one base off.

Libraries were made using UMI-ligation and nested PCR. T4 RNA ligase 1 was used to ligate a single-stranded oligonucleotide containing the Illumina SP2 sequence and a UMI to the 3' end of the cDNA. PCR1 ran approximately 4 cycles (98°C 15 s, 69°C 30 s, 72°C 40 s); the beta primer was an equimolar mix of RC1.1 and RC1.2 covering TRBC1 and TRBC2. Starting at PCR2, TCR alpha and beta chains were handled separately, and sample indices and Illumina adaptors were added. The UMI, placed after an 8-base spacer, consisted of 12 random nucleotides arranged as two hexamers with a spacer between them. Libraries were sequenced on an Illumina MiSeq with v2 2x251 paired-end chemistry, typically about a dozen samples per run. To boost diversity, each sequencing library was supplemented with PhiX DNA at about 5-7%. Regarding the original processing steps: Raw reads were converted to FASTQ with bcl2fastq and were demultiplexed by dual indices with Demultiplexor. V and J genes were assigned by Decombinator through tag matching, with a single base-pair mismatch permitted. Using UMIs, Collapsinator corrected both sequencing errors and the frequency errors that come from PCR heterogeneity. CDR3Translator converted Decombinator identifiers into nucleotide sequence, translated that sequence into amino acids, and extracted CDR3 based on C- and N-terminal motifs. A cluster of KT2 sequences sharing one unique molecular identifier was counted as one distinct KT2 TCR. Using fastp at Q25 and MiXCR, TCRdb reprocessed the public reads and kept productive beta chains. Entries that share a CDR3 protein sequence are merged under the most common genes and DNA. V and J calls and clone size were set by TCRdb, not the authors. Present in this sample are over 25,000 distinct CDR3 sequences, 10% to 13% of which were seen just once. The ten most abundant clones make up roughly 10% of the sample.

Compared with germline, V lacks 3 bases and J lacks 4 bases; bases without a gene match: 5. CDR1 SGDLS and CDR2 YYNGEE are derived from the germline V gene. The CDR3 starts with the cysteine, ends with the phenylalanine, and has 15 residues. Only CDR3 DNA is held: 45 bases, read in frame from base 1. Recombination joined TRBV9 with TRBJ2-1; 9 middle bases align to TRBD1. Source material: PBMCs spiked with cells of the T cell clone KT2. This TCR derives from a human donor. The CDR3 region has the sequence CASSAPGQGYNEQFF. The DNA is as follows: TGTGCCAGCAGCGCACCGGGACAGGGATACAATGAGCAGTTCTTC. Here the CDR3 is joined to the reference TRBV9 and TRBJ2-1 genes, and the full variable domain is: DSGVTQTPKHLITATGQRVTLRCSPRSGDLSVYWYQQSLDQGLQFLIQYYNGEERAKGNILERFSAQQFPDLHSELNLSSLELGDSALYFCASSAPGQGYNEQFFGPGTRLTVL.